This T cell receptor beta chain was retrieved from a study of T cells in Graves' hyperthyroidism and ophthalmopathy. Study-wide results and limits: In validation, the model predicted ophthalmopathy. These predictions came a median roughly 6 months before onset.

Newly diagnosed hyperthyroidism patients aged 18 to 65 years had disease lasting under 2 months. With respect to this clonotype: What it binds is unknown. No conserved phenylalanine or tryptophan is present at the end of the CDR3, so a read error is the likely explanation.

Using RNA transcripts as the source, TCR beta CDR3 regions were amplified. The HTBI primer set was used in a first-round RT-PCR of the TCR CDR3. One entry per CDR3 protein results from TCRdb running MiXCR on the multiplex PCR reads. The sample shows approximately 510,000 distinct CDR3 sequences, around 20% of them seen only once. The CDR3 contains 13 residues. Germline lookup yields CDR1 KGHDR and CDR2 SFDVKD. The germline V and J ends were trimmed by 3 bases and 1 base, with 5 bases remaining between them. What was sequenced was blood. The source of this sequence is a man aged 18 to 29 with Graves' hyperthyroidism. The chain recombines TRBV24-1 with TRBJ1-1; D is uncertain. CDR3 region: CATSDLQNTEAFY. In DNA, the CDR3 is TGTGCCACCAGTGATCTCCAGAACACTGAAGCTTTCTAT.